Presented here are 9 T cell receptor beta chains from one specimen sequenced in a study of T cell responses to AZD1222 COVID-19 vaccine. Method: immunoSEQ multiplex PCR; TCRdb's copy keeps in-frame clones and lacks some. This sample has about 110,000 clones, with around 90% found just once. The sample in question was peripheral blood, obtained 28 days after the second AZD1222 dose. The receptors come from an adult who received the AZD1222 COVID-19 vaccine.

The chain combines TRBV6-5 with TRBJ1-5, with D possibly matching TRBD1 (5 bases). This CDR3 region has 13 residues. The V end lost 6 bases, the J end lost 0 bases, and 6 bases lay between the germline ends. Germline V gene lookup returns CDR1 MNHEY and CDR2 SVGAGI. The CDR3 region is CASSQGSNQPQHF. The CDR3 coding sequence is TGTGCCAGCAGCCAGGGTAGCAATCAGCCCCAGCATTTT.

This clone was recorded once. The chain employs TRBV19 and TRBJ1-1, with TRBD1 matching over 7 bases. Germline-derived CDR1 and CDR2 are LNHDA and SQIVND (reference sequence). J gave up 0 bases and V 9 bases, and 10 bases lay outside the gene matches. This CDR3 is 15 amino acids long. The CDR3 DNA sequence: TGTGCCAGCCAGCGGACAGGTAGACTGAACACTGAAGCTTTCTTT. Amino acid sequence: CASQRTGRLNTEAFF.

This chain uses TRBV7-3 with TRBJ2-1; tentatively, D is TRBD2 (6 bases). Germline CDR1 and CDR2: SGHTA and FQGTGA. The CDR3 has 13 residues. V lost 5 bases, J lost 9 bases, and 14 bases lay in between. CDR3 sequence (DNA): TGTGCCAGCAGCGCCGTCGGGGGAAGTGAGCAGTTCTTC. Its translation is CASSAVGGSEQFF.

This chain links TRBV5-4 with TRBJ1-2; the D gene is possibly TRBD1 (5 bases). The CDR3 sequence is 15 residues long. Germline CDR1 and CDR2: SGHNT and YYREEE (reference sequence). V was trimmed by 0 bases and J by 4 bases, leaving 13 bases between them. DNA of the CDR3: TGTGCCAGCAGCTTGGTTAGGGACGGCAGCTATGGCTACACCTTC. Translated: CASSLVRDGSYGYTF.

The V and J genes are TRBV2 and TRBJ2-5; 9 bases map to TRBD1. Germline V gene data show CDR1 as SNHLY and CDR2 as FYNNEI. The CDR3 has 15 amino acids. V was pared by 5 bases and J by 4 bases, with 8 bases of the junction left unmatched. The CDR3 here is CASSKYRGRGETQYF. The CDR3 DNA is TGTGCCAGCAGTAAATACAGGGGGCGCGGAGAGACCCAGTACTTC. The variable domain in full, completed from reference TRBV2 and TRBJ2-5, reads EPEVTQTPSHQVTQMGQEVILRCVPISNHLYFYWYRQILGQKVEFLVSFYNNEISEKSEIFDDQFSVERPDGSNFTLKIRSTKLEDSAMYFCASSKYRGRGETQYFGPGTRLLVL.

In DNA, the CDR3 is TGTGCCAGCAGTTACTCAGAGGGGGCGGACGAGCAGTACTTC. It codes for CASSYSEGADEQYF. The chain carries TRBV6-5 and TRBJ2-7, with 7 bases identical to TRBD1. This CDR3 comprises 14 residues. V lost 0 bases to trimming and J lost 5 bases; unmatched junction nucleotides: 4. The germline CDR1 and CDR2 sequences are MNHEY and SVGAGI.

The chain combines TRBV2 with TRBJ2-7, with 7 nucleotides matching TRBD2. This CDR3 comprises 14 residues. Germline V lookup: CDR1 SNHLY, CDR2 FYNNEI. Germline trimming cut 6 bases from V and 1 base from J; bases unmatched to any gene: 6. This CDR3 is CASRPIAGSYEQYF. The CDR3 DNA is TGTGCCAGCAGACCAATAGCGGGTTCCTACGAGCAGTACTTC. The variable domain in full, completed from reference TRBV2 and TRBJ2-7, reads EPEVTQTPSHQVTQMGQEVILRCVPISNHLYFYWYRQILGQKVEFLVSFYNNEISEKSEIFDDQFSVERPDGSNFTLKIRSTKLEDSAMYFCASRPIAGSYEQYFGPGTRLTVT.

The chain uses TRBV4-2 and TRBJ2-7, with D possibly being TRBD1 (6 bases). V was shortened by 0 bases and J by 2 bases, with 20 bases between the two germline ends. The germline CDR1 and CDR2 sequences are LGHNA and YNFKEQ. This CDR3 has 18 residues. The CDR3 spells CASSQDSGYREKPYEQYF. The CDR3, as DNA: TGTGCCAGCAGCCAAGATTCGGGCTACAGGGAGAAGCCCTACGAGCAGTACTTC.

The chain joins TRBV29-1 to TRBJ1-5, with TRBD1 matching 7 bases. V lost 4 bases, J lost 4 bases, and 7 bases stayed unmatched. CDR1 is SQVTM and CDR2 is ANQGSEA in the germline V gene. There are 14 residues in the CDR3. CDR3 sequence: CSVADRVGNQPQHF. The CDR3 coding sequence is TGCAGCGTTGCAGACAGGGTGGGGAATCAGCCCCAGCATTTT.